The T cell receptor (beta chain) described here comes from a study of T cell repertoires in cytomegalovirus infection. Study overall: CMV infection together with matching HLA type was indicated by public TCR beta signatures. General study points: Within the response measured ex vivo, HLA-C-restricted CMV-specific TCR beta clonotypes were dominant.

TCRdb re-called the reads through MiXCR, storing one row per CDR3 protein. The table includes roughly 630,000 distinct CDR3 sequences, 20% to 30% detected once. This clonotype was found many times. Antigen: not known. The CDR3 loop spans 14 amino acids. Deletions cut 2 bases from V and 7 bases from J, with 14 bases between. Looked up from germline, CDR1 is SGHVS and CDR2 is FQNEAQ. The receptor was derived from a human donor in good health (CMV status not recorded). Some clones in this sample may be carry-over from other donors' samples. The V call is TRBV7-8, the J call TRBJ1-1, with D possibly TRBD1 on 5 matching bases. Sequenced input: CD8+ T cells from PBMCs. DNA for the CDR3: TGTGCCAGCAGCTTACTATATGGGGGTTATGAAGCTTTCTTT. Its translation: CASSLLYGGYEAFF. Filled out from reference TRBV7-8 and TRBJ1-1, the complete variable domain reads GAGVSQSPRYKVAKRGQDVALRCDPISGHVSLFWYQQALGQGPEFLTYFQNEAQLDKSGLPSDRFFAERPEGSVSTLKIQRTQQEDSAVYLCASSLLYGGYEAFFGQGTRLTVV.